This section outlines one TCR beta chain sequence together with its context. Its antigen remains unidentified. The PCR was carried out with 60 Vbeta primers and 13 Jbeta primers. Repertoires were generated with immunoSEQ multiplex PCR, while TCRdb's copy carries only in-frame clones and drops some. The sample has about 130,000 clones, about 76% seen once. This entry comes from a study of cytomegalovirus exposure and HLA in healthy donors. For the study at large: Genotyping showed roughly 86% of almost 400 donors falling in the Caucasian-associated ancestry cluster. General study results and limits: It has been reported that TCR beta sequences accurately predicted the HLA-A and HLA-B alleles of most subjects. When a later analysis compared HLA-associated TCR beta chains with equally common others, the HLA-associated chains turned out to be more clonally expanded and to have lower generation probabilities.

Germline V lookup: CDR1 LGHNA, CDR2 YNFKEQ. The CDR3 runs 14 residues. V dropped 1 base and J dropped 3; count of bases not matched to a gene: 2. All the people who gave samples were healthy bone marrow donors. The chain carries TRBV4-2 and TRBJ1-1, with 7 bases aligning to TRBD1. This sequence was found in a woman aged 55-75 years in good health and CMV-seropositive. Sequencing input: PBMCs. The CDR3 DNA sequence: TGTGCCAGCAGCCAAGTACAGGGGTACACTGAAGCTTTCTTT. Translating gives CASSQVQGYTEAFF.